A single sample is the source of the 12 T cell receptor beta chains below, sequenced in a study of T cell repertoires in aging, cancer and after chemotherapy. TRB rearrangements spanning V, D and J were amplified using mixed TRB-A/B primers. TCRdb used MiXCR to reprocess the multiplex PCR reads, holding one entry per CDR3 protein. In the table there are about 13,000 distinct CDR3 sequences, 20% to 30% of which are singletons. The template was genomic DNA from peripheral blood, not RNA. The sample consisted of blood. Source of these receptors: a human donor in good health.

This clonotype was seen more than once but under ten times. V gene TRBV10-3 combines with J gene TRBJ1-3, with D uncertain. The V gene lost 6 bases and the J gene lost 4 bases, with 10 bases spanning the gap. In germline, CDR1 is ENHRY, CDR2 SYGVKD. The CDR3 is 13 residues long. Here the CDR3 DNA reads TGTGCCATCAGGGTGACAAGCGGAAACACCATATATTTT. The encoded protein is CAIRVTSGNTIYF.

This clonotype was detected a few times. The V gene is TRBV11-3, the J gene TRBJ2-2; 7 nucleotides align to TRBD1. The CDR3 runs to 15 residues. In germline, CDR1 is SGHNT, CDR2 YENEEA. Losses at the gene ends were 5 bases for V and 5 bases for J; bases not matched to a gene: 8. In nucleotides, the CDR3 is TGTGCCAGCAGCCCCAGGGACAGCAAGACCGGGGAGCTGTTTTTT. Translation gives CASSPRDSKTGELFF.

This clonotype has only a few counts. This CDR3 reads CASSKDGNQPQHF. The CDR3 bases are TGTGCCAGCTCCAAGGACGGCAATCAGCCCCAGCATTTT. The gene calls are TRBV12-3 or TRBV12-4 and TRBJ1-5; the D is unclear. This CDR3 has 13 residues. V dropped 8 bases and J dropped 2 bases, with 10 bases sitting between them.

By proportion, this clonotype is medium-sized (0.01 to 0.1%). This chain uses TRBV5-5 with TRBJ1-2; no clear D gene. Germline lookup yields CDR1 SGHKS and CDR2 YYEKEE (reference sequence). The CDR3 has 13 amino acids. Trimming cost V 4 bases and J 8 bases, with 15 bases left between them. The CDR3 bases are TGTGCCAGCAGCCAGGAGGTGTGGTCGGGCTACACCTTC. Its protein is CASSQEVWSGYTF. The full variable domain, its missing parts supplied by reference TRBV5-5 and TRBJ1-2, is DAGVTQSPTHLIKTRGQQVTLRCSPISGHKSVSWYQQVLGQGPQFIFQYYEKEERGRGNFPDRFSARQFPNYSSELNVNALLLGDSALYLCASSQEVWSGYTFGSGTRLTVV.

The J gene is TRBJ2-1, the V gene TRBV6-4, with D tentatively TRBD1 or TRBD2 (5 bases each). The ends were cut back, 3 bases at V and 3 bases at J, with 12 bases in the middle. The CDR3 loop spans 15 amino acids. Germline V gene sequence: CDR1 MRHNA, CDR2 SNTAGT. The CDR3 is CASSEEGDRYNEQFF. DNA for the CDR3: TGTGCCAGCAGTGAGGAAGGGGACCGCTACAATGAGCAGTTCTTC.

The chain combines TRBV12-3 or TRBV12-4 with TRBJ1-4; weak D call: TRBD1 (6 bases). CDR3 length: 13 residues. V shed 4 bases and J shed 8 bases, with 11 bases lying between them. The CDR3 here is CASSYRVEEKLFF. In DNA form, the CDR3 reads TGTGCCAGCAGTTACAGGGTTGAGGAAAAACTGTTTTTT.

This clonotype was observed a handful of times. DNA of the CDR3: TGTGCCACCGAAAAGAATGAGCAGTTCTTC. This translates into CATEKNEQFF. The chain couples TRBV7-9 to TRBJ2-1; D is ambiguous. The CDR3 runs 10 residues. Per germline, CDR1 SEHNR and CDR2 FQNEAQ (reference sequence). V was cut by 10 bases and J by 7 bases, with 8 bases left in between. Full variable domain (remainder filled in from reference TRBV7-9 and TRBJ2-1): DTGVSQNPRHKITKRGQNVTFRCDPISEHNRLYWYRQTLGQGPEFLTYFQNEAQLEKSRLLSDRFSAERPKGSFSTLEIQRTEQGDSAMYLCATEKNEQFFGPGTRLTVL.

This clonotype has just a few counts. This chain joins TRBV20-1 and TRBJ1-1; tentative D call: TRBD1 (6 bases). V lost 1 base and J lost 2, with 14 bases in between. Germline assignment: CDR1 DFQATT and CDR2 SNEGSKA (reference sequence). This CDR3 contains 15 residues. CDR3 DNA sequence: TGCAGTGCTAGAGTGGGGGGCACTATAAACACTGAAGCTTTCTTT. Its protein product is CSARVGGTINTEAFF.

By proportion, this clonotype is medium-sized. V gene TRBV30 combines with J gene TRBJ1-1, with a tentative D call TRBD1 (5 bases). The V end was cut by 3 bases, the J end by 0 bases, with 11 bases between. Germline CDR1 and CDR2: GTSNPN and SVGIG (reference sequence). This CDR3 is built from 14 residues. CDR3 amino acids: CAWRQDNLNTEAFF. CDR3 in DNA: TGTGCCTGGAGACAGGACAACCTGAACACTGAAGCTTTCTTT.

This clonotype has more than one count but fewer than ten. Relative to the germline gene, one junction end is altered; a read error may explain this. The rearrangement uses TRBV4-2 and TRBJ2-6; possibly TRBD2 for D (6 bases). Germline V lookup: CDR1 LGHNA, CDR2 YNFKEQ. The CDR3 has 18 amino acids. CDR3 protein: CASSQKIGLSSAANVLTF. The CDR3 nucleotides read TGTGCCAGCAGCCAAAAGATTGGACTAAGTTCTGCGGCCAACGTCCTGACTTTC.

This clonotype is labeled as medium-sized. The CDR3 spells CSVVQGPSPGLFF. For the CDR3, the DNA is TGCAGCGTTGTCCAGGGGCCGAGTCCTGGGCTGTTTTTT. The rearrangement joins TRBV29-1 to TRBJ1-4, with a possible D match to TRBD1 (6 bases). V gave up 4 bases and J gave up 14 bases, with 20 bases separating them. Germline values: CDR1 SQVTM, CDR2 ANQGSEA. The CDR3 loop spans 13 amino acids.

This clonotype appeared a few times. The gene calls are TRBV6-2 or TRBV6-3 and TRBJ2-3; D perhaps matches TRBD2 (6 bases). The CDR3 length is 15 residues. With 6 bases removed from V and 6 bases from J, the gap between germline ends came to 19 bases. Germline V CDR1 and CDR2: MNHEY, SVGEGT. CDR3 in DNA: TGTGCCAGCAGCTTGAGCGGGCCCCCTAGGGATACGCAGTATTTT. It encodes CASSLSGPPRDTQYF.